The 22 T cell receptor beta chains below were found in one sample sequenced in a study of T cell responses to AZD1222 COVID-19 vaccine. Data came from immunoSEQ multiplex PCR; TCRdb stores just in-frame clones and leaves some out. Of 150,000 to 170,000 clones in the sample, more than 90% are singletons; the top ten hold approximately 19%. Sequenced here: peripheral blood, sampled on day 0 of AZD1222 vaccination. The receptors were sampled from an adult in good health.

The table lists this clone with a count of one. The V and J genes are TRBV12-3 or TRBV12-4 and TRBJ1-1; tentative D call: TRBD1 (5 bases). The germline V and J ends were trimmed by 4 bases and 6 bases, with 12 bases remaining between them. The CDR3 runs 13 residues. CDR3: CASSSTGGAEAFF. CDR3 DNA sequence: TGTGCCAGCAGTTCAACAGGTGGGGCTGAAGCTTTCTTT.

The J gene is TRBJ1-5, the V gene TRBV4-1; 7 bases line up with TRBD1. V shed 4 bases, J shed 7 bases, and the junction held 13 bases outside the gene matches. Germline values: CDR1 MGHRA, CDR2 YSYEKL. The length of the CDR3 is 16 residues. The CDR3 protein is CASSRLRQGQGQPQHF. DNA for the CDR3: TGCGCCAGCAGCCGCCTGAGACAGGGCCAGGGGCAGCCCCAGCATTTT.

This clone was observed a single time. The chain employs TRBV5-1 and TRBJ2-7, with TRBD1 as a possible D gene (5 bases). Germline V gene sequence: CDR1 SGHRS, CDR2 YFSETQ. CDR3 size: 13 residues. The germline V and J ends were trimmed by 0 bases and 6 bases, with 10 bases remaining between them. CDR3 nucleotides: TGCGCCAGCAGCTTGGGACAGTGGGGCGAGCAGTACTTC. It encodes CASSLGQWGEQYF. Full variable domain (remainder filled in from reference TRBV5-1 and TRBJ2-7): KAGVTQTPRYLIKTRGQQVTLSCSPISGHRSVSWYQQTPGQGLQFLFEYFSETQRNKGNFPGRFSGRQFSNSRSEMNVSTLELGDSALYLCASSLGQWGEQYFGPGTRLTVT.

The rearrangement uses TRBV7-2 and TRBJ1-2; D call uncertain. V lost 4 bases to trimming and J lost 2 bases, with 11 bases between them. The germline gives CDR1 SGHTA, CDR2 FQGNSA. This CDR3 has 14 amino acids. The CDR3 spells CASSSDTSNYGYTF. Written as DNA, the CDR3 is TGTGCCAGCAGCTCTGACACAAGCAACTATGGCTACACCTTC.

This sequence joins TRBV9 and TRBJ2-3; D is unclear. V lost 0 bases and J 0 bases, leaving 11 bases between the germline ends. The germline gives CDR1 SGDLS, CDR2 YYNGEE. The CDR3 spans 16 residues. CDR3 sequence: CASSVGVSASTDTQYF. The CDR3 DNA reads TGTGCCAGCAGCGTAGGGGTCAGTGCTAGCACAGATACGCAGTATTTT.

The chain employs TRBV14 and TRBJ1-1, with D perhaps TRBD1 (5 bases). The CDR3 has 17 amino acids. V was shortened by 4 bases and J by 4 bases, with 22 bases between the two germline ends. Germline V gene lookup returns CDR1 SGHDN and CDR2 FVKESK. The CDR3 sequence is CASSRTGRTLLFTEAFF. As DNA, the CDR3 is TGTGCCAGCAGCCGCACCGGCCGGACACTGCTCTTCACTGAAGCTTTCTTT.

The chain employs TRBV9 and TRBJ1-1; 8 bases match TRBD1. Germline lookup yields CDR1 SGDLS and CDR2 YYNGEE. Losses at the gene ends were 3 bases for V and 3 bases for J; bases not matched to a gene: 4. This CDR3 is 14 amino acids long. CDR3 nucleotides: TGTGCCAGCAGCGCAGGGGGCTGGGACACTGAAGCTTTCTTT. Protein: CASSAGGWDTEAFF.

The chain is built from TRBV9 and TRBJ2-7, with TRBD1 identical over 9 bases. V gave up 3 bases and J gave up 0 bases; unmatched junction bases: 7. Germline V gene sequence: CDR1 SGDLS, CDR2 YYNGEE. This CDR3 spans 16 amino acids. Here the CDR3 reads CASSAGPGQGSYEQYF. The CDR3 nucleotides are TGTGCCAGCAGCGCCGGACCGGGACAGGGCTCCTACGAGCAGTACTTC. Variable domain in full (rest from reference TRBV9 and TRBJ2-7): DSGVTQTPKHLITATGQRVTLRCSPRSGDLSVYWYQQSLDQGLQFLIQYYNGEERAKGNILERFSAQQFPDLHSELNLSSLELGDSALYFCASSAGPGQGSYEQYFGPGTRLTVT.

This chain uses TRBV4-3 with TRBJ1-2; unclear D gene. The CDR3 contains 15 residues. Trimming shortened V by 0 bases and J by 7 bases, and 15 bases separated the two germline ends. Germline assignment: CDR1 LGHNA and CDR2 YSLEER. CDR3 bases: TGCGCCAGCAGCCAAGAAGACCGACCTGCGGGTGGCTACACCTTC. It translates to CASSQEDRPAGGYTF.

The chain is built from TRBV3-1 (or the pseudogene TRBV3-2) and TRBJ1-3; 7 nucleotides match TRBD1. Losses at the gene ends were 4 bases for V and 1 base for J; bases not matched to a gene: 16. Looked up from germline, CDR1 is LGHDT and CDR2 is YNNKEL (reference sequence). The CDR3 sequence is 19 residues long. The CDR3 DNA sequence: TGTGCCAGCAGCCGAGATAGAACCCTCGGCAGGGGGTCTGGAAACACCATATATTTT. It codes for CASSRDRTLGRGSGNTIYF.

The CDR3: CASSLRDQSHTQYF. The CDR3 DNA reads TGCGCCAGCAGCTTGCGGGATCAGAGCCATACGCAGTATTTT. The chain employs TRBV5-1 and TRBJ2-3; perhaps TRBD2 as D (5 bases). Germline-derived CDR1 and CDR2 are SGHRS and YFSETQ. Trimming took off 1 base at V and 7 bases at J, with 13 bases between the two ends. The CDR3 runs 14 residues.

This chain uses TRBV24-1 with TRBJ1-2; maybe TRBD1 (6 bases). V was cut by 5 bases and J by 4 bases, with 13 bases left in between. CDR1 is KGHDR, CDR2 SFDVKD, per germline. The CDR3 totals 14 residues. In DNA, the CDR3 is TGTGCCACCAGTGTGGGGCAGGGGAGCTATGGCTACACCTTC. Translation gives CATSVGQGSYGYTF.

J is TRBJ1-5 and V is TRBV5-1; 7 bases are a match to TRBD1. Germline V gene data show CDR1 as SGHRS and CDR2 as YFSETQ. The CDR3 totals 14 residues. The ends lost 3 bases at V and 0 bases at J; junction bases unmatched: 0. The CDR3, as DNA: TGCGCCAGCAGCTGGGACAGTAGCAATCAGCCCCAGCATTTT. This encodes CASSWDSSNQPQHF.

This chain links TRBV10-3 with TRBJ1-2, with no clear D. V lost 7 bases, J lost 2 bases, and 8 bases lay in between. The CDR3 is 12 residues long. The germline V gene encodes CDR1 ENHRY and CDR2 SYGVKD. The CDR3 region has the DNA TGTGCCATCACCGAACGAAACTATGGCTACACCTTC. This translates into CAITERNYGYTF.

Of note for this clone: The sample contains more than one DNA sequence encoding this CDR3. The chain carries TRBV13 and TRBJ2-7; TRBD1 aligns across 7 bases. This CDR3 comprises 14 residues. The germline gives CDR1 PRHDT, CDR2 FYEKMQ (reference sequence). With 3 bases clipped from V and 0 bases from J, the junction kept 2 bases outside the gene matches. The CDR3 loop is CASSLPGGSYEQYF. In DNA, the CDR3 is TGTGCCAGCAGCTTGCCAGGGGGCTCCTACGAGCAGTACTTC.

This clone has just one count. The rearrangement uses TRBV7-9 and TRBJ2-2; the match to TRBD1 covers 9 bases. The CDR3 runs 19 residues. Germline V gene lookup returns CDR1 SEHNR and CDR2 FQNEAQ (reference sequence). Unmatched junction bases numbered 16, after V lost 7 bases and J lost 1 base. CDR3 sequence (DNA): TGTGCCAGCACCAATCAGGGGCCCGGGACAGGGAGGAACACCGGGGAGCTGTTTTTT. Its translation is CASTNQGPGTGRNTGELFF.

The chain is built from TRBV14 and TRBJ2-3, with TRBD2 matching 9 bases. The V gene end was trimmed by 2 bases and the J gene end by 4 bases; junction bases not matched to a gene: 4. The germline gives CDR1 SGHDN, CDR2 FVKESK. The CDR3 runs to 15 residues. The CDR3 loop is CASSQLAGGPDTQYF. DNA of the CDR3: TGTGCCAGCAGCCAATTGGCGGGGGGGCCAGATACGCAGTATTTT. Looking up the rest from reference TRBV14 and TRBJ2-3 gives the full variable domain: EAGVTQFPSHSVIEKGQTVTLRCDPISGHDNLYWYRRVMGKEIKFLLHFVKESKQDESGMPNNRFLAERTGGTYSTLKVQPAELEDSGVYFCASSQLAGGPDTQYFGPGTRLTVL.

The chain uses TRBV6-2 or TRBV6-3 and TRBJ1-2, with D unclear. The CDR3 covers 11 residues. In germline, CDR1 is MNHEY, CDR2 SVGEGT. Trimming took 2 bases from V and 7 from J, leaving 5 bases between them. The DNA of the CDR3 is TGTGCCAGCAGTTACCCTTCTGGCTACACCTTC. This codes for CASSYPSGYTF.

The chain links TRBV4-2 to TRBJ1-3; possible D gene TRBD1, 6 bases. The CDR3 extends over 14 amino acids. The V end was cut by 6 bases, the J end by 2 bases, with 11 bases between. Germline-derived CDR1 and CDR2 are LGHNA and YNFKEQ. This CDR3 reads CASRRTGTGNTIYF. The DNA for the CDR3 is TGTGCCAGCAGACGTACAGGGACTGGAAACACCATATATTTT.

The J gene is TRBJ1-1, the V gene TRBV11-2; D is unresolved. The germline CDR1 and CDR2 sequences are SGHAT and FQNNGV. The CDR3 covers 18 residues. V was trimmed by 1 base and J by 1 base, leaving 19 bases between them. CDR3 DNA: TGTGCCAGCAGCTTAGTTTCCAGTGGTCCCTTAAGGAACACTGAAGCTTTCTTT. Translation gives CASSLVSSGPLRNTEAFF.

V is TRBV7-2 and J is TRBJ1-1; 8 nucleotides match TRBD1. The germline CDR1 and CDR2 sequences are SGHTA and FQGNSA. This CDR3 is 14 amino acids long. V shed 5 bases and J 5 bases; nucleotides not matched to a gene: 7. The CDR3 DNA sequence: TGTGCCAGCAGCCCCCGACAGGGGAGTACTGAAGCTTTCTTT. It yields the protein CASSPRQGSTEAFF.

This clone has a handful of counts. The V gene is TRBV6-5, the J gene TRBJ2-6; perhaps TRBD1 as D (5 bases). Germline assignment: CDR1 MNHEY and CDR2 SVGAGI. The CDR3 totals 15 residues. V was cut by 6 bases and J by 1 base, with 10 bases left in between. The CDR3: CASRATASGANVLTF. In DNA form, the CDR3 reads TGTGCCAGCAGGGCGACAGCTTCTGGGGCCAACGTCCTGACTTTC.